The clone carrying this TCR beta chain was detected only once. Source study methods: Estimation of nucleated cell counts was performed using reference gene primer amplification. TCRdb's copy holds only in-frame clones and misses some; the assay was immunoSEQ multiplex PCR. The DNA gave D and trimming, while V, J and clone size come from that table. Among some 85,000 clones listed, approximately 80% were seen once. Followed over time, Seattle patients had been enrolled while infection was active. These data are taken from a study of blood T cell repertoires in COVID-19. Background on the study: Acute and convalescent COVID-19 specimens originated in the United States, Italy and Spain. T cells, B-cell-depleted T cells, or PBMCs supplied cDNA or gDNA.

Germline V gene lookup returns CDR1 SGHTA and CDR2 FQGNSA. Germline trimming cut 5 bases from V and 5 bases from J; bases unmatched to any gene: 5. The CDR3 length is 14 residues. The TCR originated in a man between 70 and 80 years old with COVID-19, enrolled during active disease. The rearrangement uses TRBV7-2 and TRBJ2-3; 9 nucleotides align to TRBD1. The sample consisted of peripheral blood. The CDR3 is CASSPRQGGDTQYF. The CDR3 DNA is TGTGCCAGCAGCCCCCGACAGGGGGGAGATACGCAGTATTTT.